This entry features one T cell receptor (beta chain) sequence. The antigen is unknown. This sample was included in a study of shared clonotypes between healthy human individuals. Findings and limits, study-wide: There were few donors, and this limited the genetic and exposure-history diversity represented.

The CDR3 is 15 residues long. The junction had 4 bases not matched to a gene; V was cut back by 4 bases and J by 5 bases. The germline V gene encodes CDR1 MGHRA and CDR2 YSYEKL. TCRdb keeps only in-frame clones here, not all; method: immunoSEQ multiplex PCR. The data show about 470,000 clones, with roughly 80% seen just once and about 12% held by the top ten. This receptor was identified in a woman between 40 and 50 years old in good health. Some clones in this sample may be carry-over from other donors' samples. The V gene is TRBV4-1, the J gene TRBJ2-5; 13 bases are shared with TRBD2. Input material: PBMCs. CDR3 nucleotide sequence: TGCGCCAGCAGCCGGACTAGCGGGAGTTGGGAGACCCAGTACTTC. Translation gives CASSRTSGSWETQYF.